Listed here is a single T cell receptor beta chain. Antigen specificity is unknown. The protocol was immunoSEQ multiplex PCR, while the TCRdb copy is restricted to in-frame clones and leaves out a portion. Of 65,000 or so clones in the sample, about four fifths were seen once. Autoimmune disease history or systemic immunosuppression meant exclusion. The record originates from a study of OX40 agonist ivuxolimab in advanced cancers. Background on the study: Mean age approximately 55 years, range about 20 to 90; roughly 82% male. Study-wide results and caveats: Both CD4+ and CD8+ T cell populations in blood had undergone clonal expansion by week 6 at 0.1 to 3.0 mg/kg. Specificity for antigen went undetermined in the expanded peripheral T cells.

Germline-derived CDR1 and CDR2 are ENHRY and SYGVKD. V shed 6 bases and J shed 2 bases, with 16 bases lying between them. CDR3 length equals 15 residues. Sequencing was performed on CD4+ or CD8+ T cells sorted from blood, taken in a trial of the OX40 agonist ivuxolimab. The origin of this receptor is an adult with an advanced solid tumor such as melanoma, head and neck, liver or kidney cancer. The chain is built from TRBV10-3 and TRBJ1-1; D gene ambiguous. The CDR3 region is CAISSFSYLNTEAFF. The CDR3 DNA reads TGTGCCATCAGCTCCTTTTCTTATCTTAACACTGAAGCTTTCTTT.